One and the same sample provided the 26 T cell receptor beta chains below, sequenced in a study of shared clonotypes between healthy human individuals. Data came from immunoSEQ multiplex PCR; TCRdb stores just in-frame clones and leaves some out. The data hold over 2 million clones, with roughly 94% observed a single time. What was sequenced was naive CD4+ T cells sorted from blood. Subset meaning: CD45RA+ positively selected. Receptor source: a young man in good health.

V gene TRBV30 combines with J gene TRBJ1-1; 12 bases line up with TRBD1. The CDR3 length is 15 residues. Trimming removed 2 bases from V and 5 bases from J; junction bases left unmatched: 6. CDR1 is GTSNPN, CDR2 SVGIG, per germline (reference sequence). CDR3 sequence (DNA): TGTGCCTGGAGTAGGGACAGGGGGCTGAGTACTGAAGCTTTCTTT. This translates into CAWSRDRGLSTEAFF.

J is TRBJ2-7 and V is TRBV7-8; 8 bases match TRBD1. The ends lost 5 bases at V and 4 bases at J; junction bases unmatched: 7. Germline loops: CDR1 SGHVS, CDR2 FQNEAQ. CDR3 length: 14 amino acids. CDR3 nucleotide sequence: TGTGCCAGCAGCGCGAGCTGGGACAGGTACGAGCAGTACTTC. Translated: CASSASWDRYEQYF.

This sequence joins TRBV27 and TRBJ2-1; a weak D match, TRBD2 (6 bases). The CDR3 sequence is 15 residues long. Germline CDR1 is MNHEY and CDR2 is SMNVEV (reference sequence). V lost 3 bases, J lost 8 bases, and 17 bases lay in between. The CDR3 sequence: CASSFPGRRVDEQFF. The CDR3 bases are TGTGCCAGCAGTTTCCCGGGCCGGAGGGTTGATGAGCAGTTCTTC.

The V gene is TRBV7-9, the J gene TRBJ1-4, with D maybe TRBD1 (6 bases). CDR1 SEHNR and CDR2 FQNEAQ come from the germline V gene (reference sequence). The CDR3 is 14 amino acids. Deletions cut 5 bases from V and 7 bases from J, with 14 bases between. DNA of the CDR3: TGTGCCAGCAGCATCTACAGGGACCGTGAAAAACTGTTTTTT. Translation: CASSIYRDREKLFF.

This chain uses TRBV14 with TRBJ1-6; D uncertain. Germline-derived CDR1 and CDR2 are SGHDN and FVKESK. Trimming cost V 1 base and J 7 bases, with 8 bases left between them. The CDR3 is made up of 14 amino acids. DNA for the CDR3: TGTGCCAGCAGCCAAGTAATCAGGAATTCACCCCTCCACTTT. This encodes CASSQVIRNSPLHF.

A few counts support this clone. The chain recombines TRBV7-9 with TRBJ1-6; TRBD1 matches 8 bases. After removal of 8 bases from V and 10 bases from J, the junction contained 13 bases not matched to a gene. Germline-derived CDR1 and CDR2 are SEHNR and FQNEAQ (reference sequence). The CDR3 loop spans 15 amino acids. The CDR3 DNA reads TGTGCCAGCCGGAATGATGGACAGGGTGGATCACCCCTCCACTTT. Translated: CASRNDGQGGSPLHF.

The chain is built from TRBV6-5 and TRBJ2-7, with 11 bases lining up with TRBD2. Germline trimming cut 7 bases from V and 0 bases from J; bases unmatched to any gene: 2. The CDR3 covers 14 residues. Germline assignment: CDR1 MNHEY and CDR2 SVGAGI. The CDR3 region has the DNA TGTGCCAGCACTAGCGGGGGGACCTCCTACGAGCAGTACTTC. Protein sequence: CASTSGGTSYEQYF.

V and J are TRBV28 and TRBJ2-3; no definite D call. The CDR3 has 13 residues. Germline CDR1 reads MDHEN; CDR2 reads SYDVKM. Trimming shortened V by 6 bases and J by 10 bases, and 17 bases separated the two germline ends. The CDR3 nucleotides are TGTGCCAGCAGCCCCCGGGTCCCCGGTTCGCAGTATTTT. This gives the protein CASSPRVPGSQYF.

The rearrangement uses TRBV19 and TRBJ2-2; 7 bases are a match to TRBD1. The germline V gene has CDR1 LNHDA and CDR2 SQIVND (reference sequence). V was clipped by 8 bases and J by 3 bases; unmatched bases: 6. CDR3 length: 14 residues. This chain's CDR3 is CASGVTGDTGELFF. CDR3 DNA: TGTGCCAGTGGTGTTACAGGGGACACCGGGGAGCTGTTTTTT.

The table lists this clone with a few counts. This specimen includes other DNA sequences encoding the same CDR3. V usage is TRBV30 and J usage is TRBJ1-1, with D uncertain. The CDR3 loop spans 11 amino acids. Germline CDR1 reads GTSNPN; CDR2 reads SVGIG (reference sequence). V lost 3 bases to trimming and J lost 0 bases, with 2 bases between them. CDR3 region: CAWRMNTEAFF. The CDR3 DNA sequence: TGTGCCTGGAGGATGAACACTGAAGCTTTCTTT.

The chain has TRBV18 and TRBJ2-3; 8 bases align to TRBD1. Germline V gene data show CDR1 as KGHSH and CDR2 as LQKENI. Unmatched junction bases numbered 8, after V lost 3 bases and J lost 6 bases. The CDR3 consists of 15 residues. CDR3 coding DNA: TGTGCCAGCTCACCGGACAGGGCAGAGTTGGATACGCAGTATTTT. Its translation is CASSPDRAELDTQYF.

The chain links TRBV2 to TRBJ2-2, with TRBD2 identical over 8 bases. CDR3 length equals 16 residues. Losses at the gene ends were 6 bases for V and 4 bases for J; bases not matched to a gene: 10. Germline CDR1 SNHLY, CDR2 FYNNEI. CDR3 in DNA: TGTGCCAGCAGCGGAACCGGACTAGCCCTCACCGGGGAGCTGTTTTTT. Translated, it gives CASSGTGLALTGELFF.

This chain joins TRBV5-1 and TRBJ1-6; 8 nucleotides match TRBD1. The CDR3 is made up of 14 amino acids. The V gene end was trimmed by 4 bases and the J gene end by 8 bases; junction bases not matched to a gene: 5. CDR1 and CDR2 (germline): SGHRS, YFSETQ. The DNA for the CDR3 is TGCGCCAGCAGCCCGGGACAGGCTGATTCACCCCTCCACTTT. This translates into CASSPGQADSPLHF.

This chain connects TRBV6-1 to TRBJ2-1; 7 bases match TRBD1. After removal of 5 bases from V and 3 bases from J, the junction contained 10 bases not matched to a gene. Germline values: CDR1 MNHNS, CDR2 SASEGT. There are 16 residues in the CDR3. CDR3 residues: CASSQETGIHYNEQFF. CDR3 nucleotides: TGTGCCAGCAGTCAAGAGACAGGGATTCACTACAATGAGCAGTTCTTC.

This clone occurred a few times. The chain joins TRBV27 to TRBJ1-2; 7 bases are a match to TRBD1. CDR1 and CDR2 (germline): MNHEY, SMNVEV (reference sequence). This CDR3 is built from 13 residues. V lost 5 bases to trimming and J lost 5 bases; unmatched junction nucleotides: 5. In nucleotides, the CDR3 is TGTGCCAGCAGTCCCTTACAGGGGTATGGCTACACCTTC. Residues: CASSPLQGYGYTF.

V gene TRBV11-2 combines with J gene TRBJ1-2; possibly TRBD1 for D (5 bases). CDR3 length: 13 residues. Trimming took off 1 base at V and 5 bases at J, with 8 bases between the two ends. Germline assignment: CDR1 SGHAT and CDR2 FQNNGV. The CDR3 nucleotides read TGTGCCAGCAGCTTAGGGGGCCTTTATGGCTACACCTTC. Amino acids: CASSLGGLYGYTF.

The chain couples TRBV30 to TRBJ1-3, with D unresolved. Trimming took off 5 bases at V and 0 bases at J, with 17 bases between the two ends. The germline CDR1 and CDR2 sequences are GTSNPN and SVGIG (reference sequence). The CDR3 is 16 amino acids. CDR3 amino acids: CAWQISKLSSGNTIYF. As DNA, the CDR3 is TGTGCCTGGCAGATTTCGAAACTGAGCTCTGGAAACACCATATATTTT.

The chain employs TRBV28 and TRBJ1-3; D uncertain. This CDR3 is built from 15 residues. Germline CDR1 is MDHEN and CDR2 is SYDVKM. V lost 4 bases to trimming and J lost 0 bases, with 10 bases between them. The CDR3 bases are TGTGCCAGCAGTTCCGGCACCAGCTCTGGAAACACCATATATTTT. Protein sequence: CASSSGTSSGNTIYF.

This clone was detected only once. V gene TRBV28 combines with J gene TRBJ2-3; D is possibly TRBD2 (6 bases). V dropped 7 bases and J dropped 4 bases, with 9 bases sitting between them. The CDR3 has 12 amino acids. Germline-derived CDR1 and CDR2 are MDHEN and SYDVKM. In nucleotides, the CDR3 is TGTGCCAGCATCGGGGGAGCAGATACGCAGTATTTT. It encodes CASIGGADTQYF.

The rearrangement links TRBV6-1 to TRBJ2-7; 8 bases are a match to TRBD2. Germline trimming cut 7 bases from V and 2 bases from J; bases unmatched to any gene: 7. This CDR3 region has 14 residues. Per the germline V gene, CDR1 is MNHNS and CDR2 is SASEGT. CDR3: CASTTGGGTYEQYF. CDR3 DNA sequence: TGTGCCAGCACGACGGGAGGGGGGACCTACGAGCAGTACTTC.

V and J are TRBV5-6 and TRBJ1-3; weak D call: TRBD1 (5 bases). CDR3 length equals 15 residues. Trimming stripped 3 bases from V and 2 bases from J, with 12 bases between. Germline V gene data show CDR1 as SGHDT and CDR2 as YYEEEE. CDR3 loop: CASSYRGVAGNTIYF. The CDR3 nucleotides are TGTGCCAGCAGCTACCGAGGGGTTGCTGGAAACACCATATATTTT.

CDR3: CASSSSYRGFSYEQYF. In nucleotides, the CDR3 is TGTGCCAGCAGTTCTTCTTACAGGGGATTCTCCTACGAGCAGTACTTC. The chain couples TRBV28 to TRBJ2-7, with 7 bases lining up with TRBD1. There are 16 residues in the CDR3. V lost 4 bases, J lost 0 bases, and 9 bases stayed unmatched. Germline CDR1 is MDHEN and CDR2 is SYDVKM.

The rearrangement links TRBV4-3 to TRBJ2-1; 10 nucleotides agree with TRBD2. This CDR3 is built from 18 residues. Germline V lookup: CDR1 LGHNA, CDR2 YSLEER. V trimming: 0 bases; J trimming: 4 bases; junction bases outside the gene matches: 9. The CDR3 is CASSQDLGASGRYNEQFF. CDR3 nucleotides: TGCGCCAGCAGCCAAGACTTAGGGGCTAGCGGGAGATACAATGAGCAGTTCTTC.

This clone occurred many times. Other DNA sequences in the same sample also yield this CDR3. The J gene is TRBJ1-1, the V gene TRBV2, with 10 bases matching TRBD1. The CDR3 loop spans 16 amino acids. The germline V gene encodes CDR1 SNHLY and CDR2 FYNNEI. Unmatched junction bases numbered 5, after V lost 1 base and J lost 3 bases. The CDR3 reads CASSEDLTGGYTEAFF. The CDR3, as DNA: TGTGCCAGCAGTGAAGACTTGACAGGGGGCTACACTGAAGCTTTCTTT. Based on the CDR3 plus reference TRBV2 and TRBJ1-1, the full variable domain is EPEVTQTPSHQVTQMGQEVILRCVPISNHLYFYWYRQILGQKVEFLVSFYNNEISEKSEIFDDQFSVERPDGSNFTLKIRSTKLEDSAMYFCASSEDLTGGYTEAFFGQGTRLTVV.

CDR3 region: CASSPRQRGVETQYF. The CDR3 DNA reads as TGTGCCAGCTCACCTCGGCAGCGGGGGGTGGAGACCCAGTACTTC. V and J are TRBV18 and TRBJ2-5, with 9 bases fitting TRBD2. This CDR3 has 15 amino acids. Germline V gene sequence: CDR1 KGHSH, CDR2 LQKENI. Trimming removed 3 bases from V and 5 bases from J; junction bases left unmatched: 7. The complete variable domain, with remaining parts taken from reference TRBV18 and TRBJ2-5, reads NAGVMQNPRHLVRRRGQEARLRCSPMKGHSHVYWYRQLPEEGLKFMVYLQKENIIDESGMPKERFSAEFPKEGPSILRIQQVVRGDSAAYFCASSPRQRGVETQYFGPGTRLLVL.

Comments on this clone: The junction and the germline gene differ at one end; a read error may be behind it. The chain links TRBV25-1 to TRBJ1-5; TRBD1 agrees at 9 bases. The CDR3 loop spans 13 amino acids. In germline, CDR1 is MGHDK, CDR2 SYGVNS. The CDR3 DNA reads TGTGCCAGCAGTGAAAATTCCGGGACAGGGTTGTTTTTT. Protein sequence: CASSENSGTGLFF.